This TCR beta chain was captured by sequencing in a study of cytotoxic CD8 clonotypes in ibrutinib-treated CLL. Turning to the study itself: A median around 12 months of treatment, range 6 to 36, preceded the collection of response samples. Sample averages reached around 270,000 productive templates and over 85,000 productive rearrangements. Findings of the study overall: Public clonotypes, rarely seen, contracted or held steady on treatment. Relative to age-matched healthy donors, clonality at baseline was higher, and it tracked circulating CD8+ T-cell counts.

The germline gives CDR1 ENHRY, CDR2 SYGVKD. Trimming shortened V by 0 bases and J by 1 base, and 7 bases separated the two germline ends. The CDR3 sequence is 15 residues long. The repertoire was sequenced with immunoSEQ multiplex PCR; TCRdb's copy has only in-frame clones and lacks some. The sample shows over 120,000 clones, over 60% of them seen only once. About this clone itself: Its antigen is not identified.

The source material was PBMCs, sampled after 12 months of ibrutinib treatment. The V and J genes are TRBV10-3 and TRBJ1-3; D is unclear. The sequence derives from a human donor with chronic lymphocytic leukemia. The CDR3 loop is CAISESGRSGNTIYF. The CDR3, as DNA: TGTGCCATCAGTGAGTCGGGAAGGTCTGGAAACACCATATATTTT.